These 10 T cell receptor beta chains came from one sample sequenced in a study of human T cells and chemical hapten exposure. The authors' total RNA extraction used unfractionated whole blood. Unique molecular identifiers were affixed to discrete cDNA molecules within the library. Via MiXCR, TCRdb re-called the reads, giving one row per CDR3 protein. The table has about 120,000 distinct CDR3 sequences, less than 10% seen once. The specimen was whole blood. These receptors were collected from a human donor in good health. Some clones in this sample may be carry-over from other donors' samples.

This clonotype was seen only a few times. The chain combines TRBV13 with TRBJ2-3, with unresolved D. The germline V gene has CDR1 PRHDT and CDR2 FYEKMQ (reference sequence). V was pared by 3 bases and J by 2 bases, with 15 bases between. This CDR3 contains 16 residues. The DNA for the CDR3 is TGTGCCAGCAGCTTCGACTTCGCCTCCTCCACAGATACGCAGTATTTT. Amino acid sequence: CASSFDFASSTDTQYF.

This chain connects TRBV7-9 to TRBJ1-6; 8 nucleotides agree with TRBD1. With V trimmed by 3 bases and J by 8 bases, 3 bases remained unmatched. The CDR3 consists of 14 residues. CDR1 is SEHNR and CDR2 is FQNEAQ in the germline V gene (reference sequence). The CDR3 here is CASSFPGGDSPLHF. DNA of the CDR3: TGTGCCAGCAGCTTTCCAGGGGGCGATTCACCCCTCCACTTT.

This clonotype occurred a few times. The chain recombines TRBV7-8 with TRBJ1-1, with no clear D. V shed 1 base and J shed 1 base, with 10 bases lying between them. The CDR3 extends over 15 amino acids. Germline-derived CDR1 and CDR2 are SGHVS and FQNEAQ. The CDR3: CASSLDGGKNTEAFF. The DNA of the CDR3 is TGTGCCAGCAGCTTAGATGGAGGGAAGAACACTGAAGCTTTCTTT.

This clonotype has only a few counts. This chain links TRBV6-6 with TRBJ1-5; TRBD1 matches 7 bases. Looked up from germline, CDR1 is MNHNY and CDR2 is SVGAGI (reference sequence). CDR3 length: 16 residues. V lost 6 bases and J lost 7; bases outside the gene matches: 15. The CDR3 DNA reads as TGTGCCAGCAGCCGCCGCGGCAGGGGCAGGGGGCAGCCCCAGCATTTT. This encodes CASSRRGRGRGQPQHF.

The chain employs TRBV29-1 and TRBJ2-2, with D hard to call. V was pared by 2 bases and J by 1 base, with 8 bases between. Germline V gene data show CDR1 as SQVTM and CDR2 as ANQGSEA. The CDR3 totals 14 residues. Here the CDR3 reads CSVERGVNTGELFF. The CDR3 bases are TGCAGCGTTGAAAGAGGAGTGAACACCGGGGAGCTGTTTTTT.

This clonotype came up many times. This chain connects TRBV5-4 to TRBJ2-5, with TRBD1 matching 10 bases. CDR3 length: 14 residues. With 4 bases clipped from V and 3 bases from J, the junction kept 3 bases outside the gene matches. Germline values: CDR1 SGHNT, CDR2 YYREEE (reference sequence). CDR3 protein: CASSRQGAEETQYF. DNA of the CDR3: TGTGCCAGCAGCCGACAGGGGGCGGAAGAGACCCAGTACTTC. Full variable domain (remainder filled in from reference TRBV5-4 and TRBJ2-5): ETGVTQSPTHLIKTRGQQVTLRCSSQSGHNTVSWYQQALGQGPQFIFQYYREEENGRGNFPPRFSGLQFPNYSSELNVNALELDDSALYLCASSRQGAEETQYFGPGTRLLVL.

Ten or more counts support this clonotype. V and J are TRBV7-9 and TRBJ1-6; TRBD1 might be the D (6 bases). Trimming pared 4 bases from V and 6 bases from J, leaving 10 bases between. The CDR3 spans 14 residues. Per the germline V gene, CDR1 is SEHNR and CDR2 is FQNEAQ (reference sequence). CDR3 DNA: TGTGCCAGCAGCTCCGGGACAAGTAATTCACCCCTCCACTTT. It encodes CASSSGTSNSPLHF. Variable domain in full (rest from reference TRBV7-9 and TRBJ1-6): DTGVSQNPRHKITKRGQNVTFRCDPISEHNRLYWYRQTLGQGPEFLTYFQNEAQLEKSRLLSDRFSAERPKGSFSTLEIQRTEQGDSAMYLCASSSGTSNSPLHFGNGTRLTVT.

This clonotype was seen more than once but under ten times. V is TRBV6-2 or TRBV6-3 and J is TRBJ1-1; TRBD1 is a possible D gene (5 bases). Per the germline V gene, CDR1 is MNHEY and CDR2 is SVGEGT. The length of the CDR3 is 14 residues. V was shortened by 2 bases and J by 3 bases, with 10 bases between the two germline ends. The CDR3 nucleotides read TGTGCCAGCAGTTACGGTGGGGCATACACTGAAGCTTTCTTT. This codes for CASSYGGAYTEAFF.

This clonotype turned up a few times. This chain links TRBV7-9 with TRBJ2-2, with D unclear. This CDR3 has 12 residues. V was trimmed by 7 bases and J by 6 bases, leaving 9 bases between them. CDR1 and CDR2 (germline): SEHNR, FQNEAQ (reference sequence). In nucleotides, the CDR3 is TGTGCCAGCAACCTATACCCCGGGGAGCTGTTTTTT. Its protein is CASNLYPGELFF.

This clonotype has more than one count but fewer than ten. The V call is TRBV6-1, the J call TRBJ2-3; D perhaps matches TRBD2 (5 bases). This CDR3 is built from 15 residues. Trimming cost V 3 bases and J 3 bases, with 13 bases left between them. From germline, CDR1 is MNHNS and CDR2 SASEGT. The chain's CDR3 is CASSDSTRGTDTQYF. CDR3 coding DNA: TGTGCCAGCAGTGACTCAACGCGAGGGACAGATACGCAGTATTTT.